A single sample gave rise to the 32 T cell receptor beta chains below, sequenced in a study of blood T cells in healthy people across ages. A sample-barcoded 5' primer and a J-beta primer mix were used in a second PCR of about 7 to 12 cycles. TCRdb re-called the 5' RACE reads with MiXCR, one entry per CDR3 protein. The sample lists more than 1,000,000 distinct CDR3 sequences, roughly a quarter occurring once. These same data were also listed under a study on T cells of mothers and their children.

Sequencing was performed on blood. Every receptor here comes from a girl aged 2-10 years in good health.

The V and J genes are TRBV29-1 and TRBJ1-1, with D unresolved. CDR3 length: 11 residues. The ends were cut back, 6 bases at V and 8 bases at J, with 13 bases in the middle. In germline, CDR1 is SQVTM, CDR2 ANQGSEA. The chain's CDR3 is CSVSFEAEAFF. The CDR3 DNA is TGCAGCGTATCCTTTGAGGCGGAAGCTTTCTTT.

The chain uses TRBV5-6 and TRBJ1-2, with D uncertain. There are 12 residues in the CDR3. Per the germline V gene, CDR1 is SGHDT and CDR2 is YYEEEE. The V end was cut by 2 bases, the J end by 4 bases, with 6 bases between. CDR3 nucleotide sequence: TGTGCCAGCAGCTTCGTGAGCTATGGCTACACCTTC. This encodes CASSFVSYGYTF. The whole variable domain, remainder taken from reference TRBV5-6 and TRBJ1-2, is DAGVTQSPTHLIKTRGQQVTLRCSPKSGHDTVSWYQQALGQGPQFIFQYYEEEERQRGNFPDRFSGHQFPNYSSELNVNALLLGDSALYLCASSFVSYGYTFGSGTRLTVV.

The chain is built from TRBV29-1 and TRBJ1-3; D remains unclear. The CDR3 runs 14 residues. The germline V gene encodes CDR1 SQVTM and CDR2 ANQGSEA. The V and J ends lost 3 bases and 0 bases respectively, with 9 bases between them. The CDR3 DNA is TGCAGCGTTGACGAGGATCTCTCTGGAAACACCATATATTTT. Protein sequence: CSVDEDLSGNTIYF.

The gene calls are TRBV7-2 and TRBJ2-5; D gene unclear. Germline loops: CDR1 SGHTA, CDR2 FQGNSA. The ends were cut back, 0 bases at V and 4 bases at J, with 9 bases in the middle. This CDR3 has 14 residues. CDR3 amino acids: CASSLARQPETQYF. The CDR3 DNA sequence: TGTGCCAGCAGCTTAGCACGGCAGCCAGAGACCCAGTACTTC. Based on the CDR3 plus reference TRBV7-2 and TRBJ2-5, the full variable domain is GAGVSQSPSNKVTEKGKDVELRCDPISGHTALYWYRQSLGQGLEFLIYFQGNSAPDKSGLPSDRFSAERTGGSVSTLTIQRTQQEDSAVYLCASSLARQPETQYFGPGTRLLVL.

The CDR3 is CASSKSAKTGEYGYTF. In DNA, the CDR3 is TGTGCCAGCAGCAAATCCGCGAAAACAGGGGAGTATGGCTACACCTTC. The rearrangement uses TRBV4-2 and TRBJ1-2; 7 nucleotides match TRBD1. The CDR3 spans 16 residues. V dropped 5 bases and J dropped 5; count of bases not matched to a gene: 14. Germline values: CDR1 LGHNA, CDR2 YNFKEQ.

This rearrangement joins TRBV18 to TRBJ2-7, with TRBD2 matching over 8 bases. The DNA end is a closer match to TRBJ2-1, so the J assignment may be wrong. The CDR3 is 15 residues long. Looked up from germline, CDR1 is KGHSH and CDR2 is LQKENI. The CDR3 reads CASSPSSGSGEEQFF. The CDR3 DNA reads as TGTGCCAGCTCACCAAGCAGCGGGAGCGGGGAAGAGCAGTTCTTC.

This clonotype has a handful of counts. This chain joins TRBV20-1 and TRBJ2-1; 7 bases map to TRBD1. Germline-derived CDR1 and CDR2 are DFQATT and SNEGSKA (reference sequence). The CDR3 loop spans 14 amino acids. V was clipped by 0 bases and J by 8 bases; unmatched bases: 7. The CDR3 sequence is CSARDWAGGYEQFF. DNA of the CDR3: TGCAGTGCTAGAGATTGGGCAGGGGGATATGAGCAGTTCTTC.

CDR3 protein: CASSLLVAGVKPEGNIQYF. The CDR3 coding sequence is TGTGCCAGCAGCTTATTAGTAGCGGGGGTGAAACCGGAAGGAAACATTCAGTACTTC. The chain joins TRBV7-8 to TRBJ2-4; 9 nucleotides line up with TRBD2. The CDR3 contains 19 residues. Germline loops: CDR1 SGHVS, CDR2 FQNEAQ. V shed 2 bases, J shed 6 bases, and the junction held 17 bases outside the gene matches.

This clonotype appeared a few times. The chain carries TRBV29-1 and TRBJ1-5; 7 nucleotides line up with TRBD1. Germline V gives CDR1 SQVTM, CDR2 ANQGSEA. V lost 6 bases to trimming and J lost 0 bases; unmatched junction nucleotides: 8. There are 15 residues in the CDR3. Written as DNA, the CDR3 is TGCAGCGTGGTACAGGGGAGGTATAGCAATCAGCCCCAGCATTTT. Translated: CSVVQGRYSNQPQHF.

V gene TRBV11-2 combines with J gene TRBJ1-1, with D maybe TRBD1 (6 bases). The germline V gene has CDR1 SGHAT and CDR2 FQNNGV. The V end was cut by 1 base, the J end by 2 bases, with 20 bases between. The CDR3 extends over 18 amino acids. CDR3 in DNA: TGTGCCAGCAGCTTAGTCAGGCAGGGGTCGGGTCTCAACACTGAAGCTTTCTTT. Encoded protein: CASSLVRQGSGLNTEAFF. Complete variable domain (other parts from reference TRBV11-2 and TRBJ1-1): EAGVAQSPRYKIIEKRQSVAFWCNPISGHATLYWYQQILGQGPKLLIQFQNNGVVDDSQLPKDRFSAERLKGVDSTLKIQPAKLEDSAVYLCASSLVRQGSGLNTEAFFGQGTRLTVV.

This clonotype showed up many times. This chain joins TRBV29-1 and TRBJ2-7; D gene ambiguous. CDR3 length: 13 amino acids. V gave up 0 bases and J gave up 5 bases, with 11 bases separating them. CDR1 and CDR2 (germline): SQVTM, ANQGSEA. The CDR3: CSVEEGLGDEQYF. The CDR3 nucleotides are TGCAGCGTTGAAGAAGGGCTCGGTGACGAGCAGTACTTC.

V is TRBV29-1 and J is TRBJ2-5; no clear D gene. The J call may be in error: the DNA end matches TRBJ2-7 better. CDR1 is SQVTM and CDR2 is ANQGSEA in the germline V gene. The CDR3 has 14 amino acids. The CDR3 sequence is CSVVGSSGSYEQYF. DNA of the CDR3: TGCAGCGTTGTCGGAAGTTCAGGTTCCTACGAGCAGTACTTC.

Only a few counts were recorded for this clonotype. J is TRBJ1-4 and V is TRBV18; maybe TRBD1 (5 bases). This CDR3 has 20 residues. V lost 6 bases to trimming and J lost 0 bases, with 26 bases between them. Germline CDR1 KGHSH, CDR2 LQKENI. This CDR3 reads CASSRLPGSAHYATNEKLFF. CDR3 nucleotide sequence: TGTGCCAGCTCGCGGCTGCCAGGGAGCGCGCACTATGCAACTAATGAAAAACTGTTTTTT.

This clonotype was found a few times. This CDR3 reads CASSRPGQGGSYEQYF. The CDR3, as DNA: TGTGCCAGCAGCCGCCCCGGACAGGGAGGGTCCTACGAGCAGTACTTC. This sequence joins TRBV7-9 and TRBJ2-7, with D possibly TRBD1 on 8 matching bases. Trimming left V 5 bases short and J 1 base short, with 18 bases between. CDR1 is SEHNR and CDR2 is FQNEAQ in the germline V gene (reference sequence). This CDR3 comprises 16 residues.

The sample holds a few counts of this clonotype. The chain combines TRBV29-1 with TRBJ1-1; D not certain. The V gene's germline CDR1 is SQVTM and CDR2 ANQGSEA. The ends were cut back, 3 bases at V and 0 bases at J, with 14 bases in the middle. This CDR3 comprises 15 residues. For the CDR3, the DNA is TGCAGCGTTGACCCGGCAGCCCTTATGAACACTGAAGCTTTCTTT. Protein product: CSVDPAALMNTEAFF.

This clonotype has a count of ten or more. The V gene is TRBV7-9, the J gene TRBJ2-7; D possibly uses TRBD1 or TRBD2 (6 bases each). This CDR3 region has 16 residues. CDR1 and CDR2 (germline): SEHNR, FQNEAQ (reference sequence). Trimming removed 5 bases at V and 2 bases at J, with 19 bases between. CDR3: CASSPPGGTHTYEQYF. Written as DNA, the CDR3 is TGTGCCAGCAGCCCCCCGGGCGGGACACACACCTACGAGCAGTACTTC.

This chain joins TRBV5-1 and TRBJ1-1; tentatively, D is TRBD1 (6 bases). The CDR3 length is 15 residues. Per germline, CDR1 SGHRS and CDR2 YFSETQ. The ends were cut back, 4 bases at V and 0 bases at J, with 13 bases in the middle. This CDR3 is CASSNGQPMNTEAFF. DNA for the CDR3: TGCGCCAGCAGCAACGGACAGCCTATGAACACTGAAGCTTTCTTT.

This chain uses TRBV7-9 with TRBJ2-1; D gene unclear. The J call may be incorrect, as the DNA end agrees better with TRBJ2-7. The CDR3 covers 14 residues. Germline V gives CDR1 SEHNR, CDR2 FQNEAQ (reference sequence). CDR3 sequence reads: CASSLAGKGYEQYF. The DNA of the CDR3 is TGTGCCAGCAGCTTAGCGGGGAAAGGCTACGAGCAGTACTTC.

This clonotype was seen a single time. No conserved phenylalanine or tryptophan ends this CDR3, so it is likely a read error. This chain joins TRBV6-5 and TRBJ2-3; TRBD1 might be the D (6 bases). This CDR3 has 16 amino acids. CDR1 MNHEY and CDR2 SVGAGI come from the germline V gene. V lost 6 bases to trimming and J lost 1 base, with 17 bases between them. CDR3 DNA: TGTGCCAGCAGCTACCACCCAGGACAGCGCACAGATACGCAGTATCTT. Translated: CASSYHPGQRTDTQYL.

The chain couples TRBV9 to TRBJ2-1; possibly TRBD2 for D (5 bases). With 4 bases removed from V and 9 bases from J, the gap between germline ends came to 14 bases. The CDR3 is 13 amino acids. Germline V lookup: CDR1 SGDLS, CDR2 YYNGEE. CDR3 region: CASSSGLPGEQFF. As DNA, the CDR3 is TGTGCCAGCAGCTCGGGGTTGCCTGGTGAGCAGTTCTTC.

This clonotype was detected only once. V usage is TRBV5-1 and J usage is TRBJ2-5; TRBD2 agrees at 12 bases. CDR1 and CDR2 (germline): SGHRS, YFSETQ. Trimming removed 0 bases from V and 3 bases from J; junction bases left unmatched: 15. The CDR3 contains 20 residues. CDR3 in amino acids: CASSLGATSGGITPKETQYF. CDR3 coding DNA: TGCGCCAGCAGCTTGGGGGCGACTAGCGGGGGCATCACCCCCAAAGAGACCCAGTACTTC.

The chain uses TRBV28 and TRBJ2-1, with 7 bases that match TRBD2. In germline, CDR1 is MDHEN, CDR2 SYDVKM. The V gene end was trimmed by 3 bases and the J gene end by 1 base; junction bases not matched to a gene: 6. CDR3 length: 16 amino acids. In DNA, the CDR3 is TGTGCCAGCAGTTTGGACGGGACTAAATCCTACAATGAGCAGTTCTTC. Translation: CASSLDGTKSYNEQFF.

This clonotype was recorded a few times. V gene TRBV29-1 combines with J gene TRBJ1-1, with D uncertain. This CDR3 has 12 residues. Germline lookup yields CDR1 SQVTM and CDR2 ANQGSEA. Trimming pared 4 bases from V and 3 bases from J, leaving 9 bases between. CDR3 sequence (DNA): TGCAGCGTTGGAAACGGGTACACTGAAGCTTTCTTT. As protein: CSVGNGYTEAFF.

The rearrangement links TRBV20-1 to TRBJ2-7; 8 nucleotides match TRBD2. The DNA end lines up better with TRBJ2-1; the J call may be wrong. This CDR3 comprises 12 residues. Looked up from germline, CDR1 is DFQATT and CDR2 is SNEGSKA (reference sequence). The CDR3: CSAPGTSNEQFF. The CDR3 DNA follows: TGCAGTGCTCCCGGGACTAGCAATGAGCAGTTCTTC.

A few counts support this clonotype. The chain is built from TRBV13 and TRBJ1-4; D ambiguous. V was shortened by 3 bases and J by 0 bases, with 17 bases between the two germline ends. From germline, CDR1 is PRHDT and CDR2 FYEKMQ (reference sequence). The CDR3 totals 18 residues. The DNA for the CDR3 is TGTGCCAGCAGCTTGGAAAGGGCCCCAACCCCAACTAATGAAAAACTGTTTTTT. This encodes CASSLERAPTPTNEKLFF.

In regard to this clonotype: At one end the junction does not follow the germline gene, possibly because of a read error. This rearrangement joins TRBV29-1 to TRBJ2-5; no clear D gene. From germline, CDR1 is SQVTM and CDR2 ANQGSEA. The length of the CDR3 is 13 residues. CDR3 sequence (DNA): TGCAGCGTTGGTTCGCACAGTCAAGAGACCCAGCACTTC. Amino acid sequence: CSVGSHSQETQHF.

The chain is built from TRBV12-3 or TRBV12-4 and TRBJ2-2; weak D call: TRBD1 (5 bases). The germline V and J ends were trimmed by 5 bases and 4 bases, with 11 bases remaining between them. This CDR3 has 14 amino acids. The CDR3: CASSPRASTGELFF. The CDR3 nucleotides read TGTGCCAGCAGTCCCAGGGCCTCCACCGGGGAGCTGTTTTTT.

The chain employs TRBV7-9 and TRBJ2-6; D is unclear. There are 14 residues in the CDR3. The ends were cut back, 8 bases at V and 0 bases at J, with 8 bases in the middle. Germline loops: CDR1 SEHNR, CDR2 FQNEAQ (reference sequence). The CDR3 DNA sequence: TGTGCCAGCTTATGGTTCTCTGGGGCCAACGTCCTGACTTTC. Residues: CASLWFSGANVLTF.

The chain carries TRBV14 and TRBJ1-2; D gene uncertain. The CDR3 spans 17 residues. The ends were cut back, 0 bases at V and 2 bases at J, with 16 bases in the middle. Looked up from germline, CDR1 is SGHDN and CDR2 is FVKESK. The CDR3 DNA sequence: TGTGCCAGCAGCCAAGAATTCCTCGGGGAGCAGAACTATGGCTACACCTTC. Translation gives CASSQEFLGEQNYGYTF.

In its sample, this clonotype was seen a few times. The J gene is TRBJ2-1, the V gene TRBV20-1; D is possibly TRBD2 (6 bases). The ends were cut back, 6 bases at V and 4 bases at J, with 19 bases in the middle. CDR3 size: 15 residues. CDR1 and CDR2 (germline): DFQATT, SNEGSKA (reference sequence). This CDR3 reads CSANNPPGLYNEQFF. In DNA, the CDR3 is TGCAGTGCGAACAATCCACCGGGACTGTACAATGAGCAGTTCTTC.

V and J are TRBV12-3 or TRBV12-4 and TRBJ2-1; 10 positions agree with TRBD2. The closer fit of TRBJ2-5 to the DNA end suggests the J call may be wrong. The CDR3 is 14 residues long. CDR3 loop: CASSLAGVKETQYF. The CDR3 DNA is TGTGCCAGCAGCCTAGCGGGGGTTAAGGAGACCCAGTACTTC.

Only a few counts were recorded for this clonotype. This chain uses TRBV28 with TRBJ2-5, with D perhaps matching TRBD2 (6 bases). Trimming stripped 7 bases from V and 4 bases from J, with 19 bases between. This CDR3 has 15 residues. Germline lookup yields CDR1 MDHEN and CDR2 SYDVKM. DNA of the CDR3: TGTGCCAGCACCGATGGGGGGAGGAGGGTAGAGACCCAGTACTTC. It codes for CASTDGGRRVETQYF.